The rows below give T cell receptor beta chains drawn from one sample of a study of T cell responses to AZD1222 COVID-19 vaccine. The data were produced by immunoSEQ multiplex PCR, yet TCRdb's version contains in-frame clones alone and is incomplete. Of more than 120,000 clones in the sample, roughly nine tenths are singletons; the top ten hold approximately 1.6%. Sequencing was performed on peripheral blood, taken 28 days after the second AZD1222 dose. All receptors come from an adult who received the AZD1222 COVID-19 vaccine. CDR3s include the opening cysteine and the closing phenylalanine or tryptophan. Each record gives: clone size, J gene, V gene, D gene, CDR3 DNA, CDR3 protein. A D gene is named only where the DNA matches it firmly. Rows give clone size only sometimes, using once, few, many, or a class for an expanded clone.

>few|TRBJ2-1|TRBV6-1|NA
TGTGCCAGCAGTGAAGTACCCCTTGAGCAGTTCTTC
CASSEVPLEQFF
>NA|TRBJ2-3|TRBV2|NA
TGTGCCAGCCTGGGCGGGTTGGGAGATACGCAGTATTTT
CASLGGLGDTQYF
>NA|TRBJ1-2|TRBV19|NA
TGTGCCAGTAGTATCCCCGACCTGCGTGGCTATGGCTACACCTTC
CASSIPDLRGYGYTF
>NA|TRBJ2-7|TRBV7-8|TRBD1
TGTGCCAGCAGGGCCGGGACAGGGGACCACGAGCAGTACTTC
CASRAGTGDHEQYF
>few|TRBJ1-1|TRBV5-4|NA
TGTGCCAGCAGCTTGGTTTCCCCCGGGGGCGAGGGGGCTTTCTTT
CASSLVSPGGEGAFF
>once|TRBJ2-3|TRBV5-5|TRBD1
TGTGCCAGCAGCCGGACAGGTTGGGGGACAGATACGCAGTATTTT
CASSRTGWGTDTQYF
>NA|TRBJ1-5|TRBV2|TRBD1
TGTGCCAGCAGACCCGACAGGGGAGTTCAACAGCCCCAGCATTTT
CASRPDRGVQQPQHF
>NA|TRBJ1-1|TRBV7-9|NA
TGTGCCAGCAGCTTAATGAGTGGGACTGAAGCTTTCTTT
CASSLMSGTEAFF
>NA|TRBJ1-3|TRBV21-1|NA
TGTGCCAGCAGCAAAGGGGAACAGGACGGGTCCCTAAATCGTTACACCATATATTTT
CASSKGEQDGSLNRYTIYF
>NA|TRBJ1-5|TRBV4-3|NA
TGCGCCAGCAGCCAAGATACAGGCCCGGGGGGGGGCGTCAATCAGCCCCAGCATTTT
CASSQDTGPGGGVNQPQHF
>few|TRBJ1-2|TRBV19|TRBD1
TGTGCCAGTAGTCCGTGGGACAGGGGGCAAGTCTATGGCTACACCTTC
CASSPWDRGQVYGYTF
>NA|TRBJ1-1|TRBV7-3|NA
TGTGCCAGCGGCGAGGGGCGGAACACTGAAGCTTTCTTT
CASGEGRNTEAFF
>NA|TRBJ1-3|TRBV9|NA
TGTGCCAGCAGCGTAGAGGAGAGCTCTGGAAACACCATATATTTT
CASSVEESSGNTIYF
>NA|TRBJ1-3|TRBV25-1|NA
TGTGCCAGCAAGGGCCTCTCTGGAAACACCATATATTTT
CASKGLSGNTIYF
>NA|TRBJ2-1|TRBV7-2|NA
TGTGCCAGCACCTCCTATGGGAATGAGCAGTTCTTC
CASTSYGNEQFF
>NA|TRBJ2-1|TRBV15|TRBD2
TGTGCCACCAGCAGAGACAGTACTAGCGGGAGGCCCACATCCTACAATGAGCAGTTCTTC
CATSRDSTSGRPTSYNEQFF